The T cell receptor (beta chain) described here comes from a study of CD8+ T cells in alopecia areata. Study observations and caveats: Sharing of TCRs across patients appeared less clear than in mice, possibly for HLA-related reasons. The presence of one nonresponder keeps the tie between baseline CD8+ expansion and response uncertain.

On this clone: Its antigen is not identified.

RNA extraction and reverse transcription yielded cDNA as sequencing template. TCRdb keeps only in-frame clones here, not all; method: immunoSEQ multiplex PCR. The table has hundreds of thousands of clones, more than 45% seen once. As for treatment: oral pan-JAK inhibitor, 5-10 mg twice daily. Specimens obtained from alopecia areata patients comprised lesional scalp punch biopsies and peripheral blood. Germline CDR1 SGHRS, CDR2 YFSETQ. The CDR3 has 12 residues. Trimming stripped 0 bases from V and 7 bases from J, with 8 bases between. The sample consisted of CD4+ T cells sorted from blood, taken at week 24, from a patient treated with tofacitinib. This TCR derives from a human donor with alopecia areata. The chain employs TRBV5-1 and TRBJ2-7; weak D call: TRBD2 (6 bases). CDR3 residues: CASSLVREEQYF. CDR3 bases: TGCGCCAGCAGCTTGGTCCGGGAGGAGCAGTACTTC.